Listed here are 16 T cell receptor beta chains from one sample, sequenced in a study of blood T cell repertoires in COVID-19. TCRdb's copy holds only in-frame clones and misses some; the assay was immunoSEQ multiplex PCR. Among some 60,000 clones listed, approximately 91% were seen once. Sequencing used peripheral blood. Receptor source: a human donor in a cohort sampled during active COVID-19.

The chain carries TRBV5-5 and TRBJ1-4; D is uncertain. From germline, CDR1 is SGHKS and CDR2 YYEKEE (reference sequence). Between the trimmed V and J ends, which lost 0 bases and 3 bases, there was a span of 9 bases. CDR3 size: 15 residues. The CDR3 DNA reads TGTGCCAGCAGCTTGGGGGCATACCCTAATGAAAAACTGTTTTTT. It encodes CASSLGAYPNEKLFF.

This chain joins TRBV27 and TRBJ1-5, with 8 bases that match TRBD1. The CDR3 runs to 15 residues. Per the germline V gene, CDR1 is MNHEY and CDR2 is SMNVEV (reference sequence). V trimming: 5 bases; J trimming: 2 bases; junction bases outside the gene matches: 5. DNA for the CDR3: TGTGCCAGCAGTAGGGACAGGAAAGGCAATCAGCCCCAGCATTTT. Amino acid sequence: CASSRDRKGNQPQHF.

The chain has TRBV24-1 and TRBJ1-5; D is ambiguous. The germline V gene has CDR1 KGHDR and CDR2 SFDVKD. V gave up 7 bases and J gave up 6 bases, with 12 bases separating them. The CDR3 runs to 13 residues. The CDR3 DNA sequence: TGTGCCACCAGCCGTTCGAACAGTCAGCCCCAGCATTTT. Protein product: CATSRSNSQPQHF.

The CDR3 here is CASGSPRLAGGTDTQYF. The DNA for the CDR3 is TGTGCTAGTGGTTCCCCCCGGCTAGCGGGAGGGACCGATACGCAGTATTTT. The chain has TRBV12-5 and TRBJ2-3, with TRBD2 matching over 12 bases. The CDR3 runs to 17 residues. Germline loops: CDR1 LGHNT, CDR2 FRNRAP. The V and J ends lost 4 bases and 6 bases, in that order; junction bases with no gene match: 11.

This clone was seen a few times. V gene TRBV9 combines with J gene TRBJ1-3, with D unresolved. Looked up from germline, CDR1 is SGDLS and CDR2 is YYNGEE. The CDR3 loop spans 14 amino acids. V lost 3 bases, J lost 0 bases, and 7 bases lay in between. The CDR3 DNA is TGTGCCAGCAGCGACGGCGGCTCTGGAAACACCATATATTTT. This gives the protein CASSDGGSGNTIYF.

This chain connects TRBV9 to TRBJ2-5; D is undetermined. Germline lookup yields CDR1 SGDLS and CDR2 YYNGEE. The CDR3 consists of 12 residues. V shed 3 bases and J shed 2 bases, with 5 bases lying between them. CDR3 residues: CASSAGQETQYF. The CDR3 nucleotides are TGTGCCAGCAGCGCGGGTCAAGAGACCCAGTACTTC.

The DNA of the CDR3 is TGTGCCACCAGCAGAAGCAGGACTAACTACGAGCAGTACTTC. This gives the protein CATSRSRTNYEQYF. The chain has TRBV15 and TRBJ2-7, with D possibly matching TRBD2 (6 bases). This CDR3 region has 14 residues. The germline V gene encodes CDR1 LNHNV and CDR2 YYDKDF (reference sequence). V shed 2 bases and J shed 3 bases, with 11 bases lying between them.

This clone appeared a few times. The V and J genes are TRBV5-4 and TRBJ2-7; D not resolved. V gave up 3 bases and J gave up 4 bases, with 14 bases separating them. The CDR3 runs to 14 residues. From germline, CDR1 is SGHNT and CDR2 YYREEE (reference sequence). The CDR3 coding sequence is TGTGCCAGCAGCTCTATTCCAAGAGCATACGAGCAGTACTTC. This encodes CASSSIPRAYEQYF.

This clone was detected only once. V gene TRBV5-4 combines with J gene TRBJ2-5; TRBD2 is a possible D gene (5 bases). There are 14 residues in the CDR3. Deletions cut 4 bases from V and 4 bases from J, with 14 bases between. Germline-derived CDR1 and CDR2 are SGHNT and YYREEE (reference sequence). CDR3 region: CASSRGLGGETQYF. The CDR3, as DNA: TGTGCCAGCAGCCGGGGTCTCGGCGGAGAGACCCAGTACTTC.

The chain is built from TRBV11-3 and TRBJ2-2, with D maybe TRBD2 (6 bases). Trimming took 3 bases from V and 1 from J, leaving 21 bases between them. The CDR3 has 19 amino acids. The germline V gene encodes CDR1 SGHNT and CDR2 YENEEA. The CDR3 sequence is CASSLWTGEAGRNTGELFF. In DNA, the CDR3 is TGTGCCAGCAGCTTGTGGACGGGGGAGGCTGGGAGGAACACCGGGGAGCTGTTTTTT.

This clone appeared a few times. The rearrangement links TRBV10-3 to TRBJ1-6, with 9 bases that match TRBD1. CDR3 length: 14 residues. V was pared by 11 bases and J by 7 bases, with 9 bases of the junction left unmatched. CDR1 ENHRY and CDR2 SYGVKD come from the germline V gene. The CDR3 region has the DNA TGTGCCGCCAAGACAGGGGGTAGCAATTCACCCCTCCACTTT. It yields the protein CAAKTGGSNSPLHF.

The gene calls are TRBV19 and TRBJ2-1; 12 positions agree with TRBD2. V lost 6 bases and J lost 2; bases outside the gene matches: 2. CDR3 length: 15 residues. The germline gives CDR1 LNHDA, CDR2 SQIVND (reference sequence). The CDR3, as DNA: TGTGCCAGTAGCCGGACTAGCGGGGCCTACAATGAGCAGTTCTTC. Its translation is CASSRTSGAYNEQFF.

This chain uses TRBV11-1 with TRBJ2-2, with a weak D call TRBD2 (6 bases). CDR1 is SGHAT and CDR2 is FQDESV in the germline V gene (reference sequence). The CDR3 is 15 amino acids. Trimming cost V 7 bases and J 3 bases, with 15 bases left between them. CDR3 in DNA: TGTGCCAGCATGGGAGGAGGGAGACACACCGGGGAGCTGTTTTTT. Translation: CASMGGGRHTGELFF.

The chain carries TRBV12-3 or TRBV12-4 and TRBJ1-2; tentative D call: TRBD1 (5 bases). Trimming cost V 4 bases and J 6 bases, with 6 bases left between them. The CDR3 runs to 11 residues. The CDR3 DNA sequence: TGTGCCAGCAGTTGGGGGGATGGCTACACCTTC. It encodes CASSWGDGYTF.

The rearrangement links TRBV7-2 to TRBJ2-7, with TRBD1 matching over 10 bases. V lost 7 bases to trimming and J lost 3 bases; unmatched junction nucleotides: 9. The CDR3 contains 15 residues. CDR1 is SGHTA and CDR2 is FQGNSA in the germline V gene. DNA of the CDR3: TGTGCCAGCACACCCCCGGACAGGGGGGTCTACGAGCAGTACTTC. Protein sequence: CASTPPDRGVYEQYF.

The chain links TRBV4-2 to TRBJ1-1; D gene uncertain. From germline, CDR1 is LGHNA and CDR2 YNFKEQ. CDR3 length equals 18 residues. Trimming stripped 0 bases from V and 1 base from J, with 18 bases between. CDR3: CASSQDLVSREANTEAFF. Here the CDR3 DNA reads TGTGCCAGCAGCCAAGATCTAGTTTCGCGAGAAGCGAACACTGAAGCTTTCTTT.